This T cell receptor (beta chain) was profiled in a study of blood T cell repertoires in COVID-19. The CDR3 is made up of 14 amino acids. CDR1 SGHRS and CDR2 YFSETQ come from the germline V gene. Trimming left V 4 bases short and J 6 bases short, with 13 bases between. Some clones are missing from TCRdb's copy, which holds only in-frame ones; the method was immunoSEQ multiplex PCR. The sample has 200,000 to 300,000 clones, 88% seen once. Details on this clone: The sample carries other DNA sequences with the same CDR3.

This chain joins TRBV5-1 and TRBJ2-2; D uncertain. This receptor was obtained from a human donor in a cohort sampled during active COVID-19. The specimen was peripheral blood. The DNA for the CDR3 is TGCGCCAGCAGCAGAGGAAGTGGAGCCGGGGAGCTGTTTTTT. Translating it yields CASSRGSGAGELFF. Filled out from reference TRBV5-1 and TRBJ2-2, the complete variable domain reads KAGVTQTPRYLIKTRGQQVTLSCSPISGHRSVSWYQQTPGQGLQFLFEYFSETQRNKGNFPGRFSGRQFSNSRSEMNVSTLELGDSALYLCASSRGSGAGELFFGEGSRLTVL.